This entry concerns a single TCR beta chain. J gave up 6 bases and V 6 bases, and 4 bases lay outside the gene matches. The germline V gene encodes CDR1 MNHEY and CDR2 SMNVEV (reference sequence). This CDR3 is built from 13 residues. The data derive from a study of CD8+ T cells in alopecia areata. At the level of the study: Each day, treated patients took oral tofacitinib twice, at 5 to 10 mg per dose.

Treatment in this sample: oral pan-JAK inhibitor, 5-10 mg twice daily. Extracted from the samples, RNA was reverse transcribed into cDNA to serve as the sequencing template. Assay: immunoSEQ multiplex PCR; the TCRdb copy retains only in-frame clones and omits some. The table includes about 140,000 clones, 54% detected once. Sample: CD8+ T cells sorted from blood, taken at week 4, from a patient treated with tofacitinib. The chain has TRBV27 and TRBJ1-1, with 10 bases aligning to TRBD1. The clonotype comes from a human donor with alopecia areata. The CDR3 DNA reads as TGTGCCAGCAGCCACGACAGGGGGCCTGAAGCTTTCTTT. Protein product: CASSHDRGPEAFF.